Listed below are T cell receptor beta chains from one sample, sequenced in a study of blood T cell repertoires in COVID-19. The table came from immunoSEQ multiplex PCR; TCRdb's copy has only in-frame clones and leaves some out. The data hold roughly 40,000 clones, with over 80% observed a single time. Sequencing was done on a sample of peripheral blood. These receptors all stem from a woman in her seventies with acute or convalescent COVID-19. Each CDR3 is given with its conserved first and last residue. The D gene is left open where the match is weak. Size tells how often a clone was seen (once, few, many) or the class of an expanded clone, and some rows leave it out.

size	V	D	length	J	CDR3	DNA
.	TRBV11-3	TRBD2	15	TRBJ2-2	CASSQRYSGSGELFF	TGTGCCAGCAGCCAAAGATATAGCGGGAGCGGGGAGCTGTTTTTT
.	TRBV5-1	.	18	TRBJ2-6	CASSLAIGVSSGANVLTF	TGCGCCAGCAGCTTGGCCATCGGGGTGAGCTCTGGGGCCAACGTCCTGACTTTC
.	TRBV5-1	TRBD2	18	TRBJ2-5	CASSLGTSGGWAQETQYF	TGCGCCAGCAGCTTGGGGACTAGCGGGGGATGGGCCCAAGAGACCCAGTACTTC
.	TRBV2	.	15	TRBJ1-1	CASSEQGSMNTEAFF	TGTGCCAGCAGTGAACAGGGATCAATGAACACTGAAGCTTTCTTT
.	TRBV13	.	17	TRBJ2-1	CASSLGVGSGTYNEQFF	TGTGCCAGCAGCTTAGGCGTAGGTAGCGGCACCTACAATGAGCAGTTCTTC
.	TRBV3-1/TRBV3-2	.	13	TRBJ1-1	CASSQSGRAEAFF	TGTGCCAGCAGCCAGTCAGGGAGGGCTGAAGCTTTCTTT
few	TRBV19	TRBD1	18	TRBJ1-2	CASIRTRDRGLPNYGYTF	TGTGCCAGTATAAGGACCCGGGACAGGGGGCTCCCTAACTATGGCTACACCTTC
.	TRBV5-6	TRBD1	13	TRBJ1-2	CASSLPAGGGYTF	TGTGCCAGCAGCCTACCTGCAGGGGGAGGCTACACCTTC
.	TRBV5-1	TRBD2	16	TRBJ2-3	CASSSRTSGSTDTQYF	TGCGCCAGCAGCTCGCGGACTAGCGGAAGCACAGATACGCAGTATTTT
.	TRBV30	.	11	TRBJ1-2	CAWREGLGYTF	TGTGCCTGGAGGGAGGGTCTGGGCTACACCTTC
few	TRBV15	.	15	TRBJ2-3	CATSRDTGSTDTQYF	TGTGCCACCAGCAGAGACACAGGGAGCACAGATACGCAGTATTTT
.	TRBV5-6	.	15	TRBJ1-1	CASSLQGPLNTEAFF	TGTGCCAGCAGCTTGCAGGGGCCCCTGAACACTGAAGCTTTCTTT
.	TRBV6-5	TRBD2	15	TRBJ2-1	CASSYGLAGGFEQFF	TGTGCCAGCAGTTACGGACTAGCGGGGGGATTTGAGCAGTTCTTC
.	TRBV5-4	TRBD1	15	TRBJ2-5	CASSLDRGVQETQYF	TGTGCCAGCAGCCTTGACAGGGGAGTTCAAGAGACCCAGTACTTC
.	TRBV9	.	15	TRBJ2-3	CASSVASGYTDTQYF	TGTGCCAGCAGCGTAGCTTCGGGGTACACAGATACGCAGTATTTT
.	TRBV12-3/TRBV12-4	.	13	TRBJ1-1	CASSLIPGAEAFF	TGTGCCAGCAGTTTAATCCCAGGGGCGGAAGCTTTCTTT
.	TRBV15	TRBD1	14	TRBJ2-1	CATSTGQGNNEQFF	TGTGCCACCAGCACGGGACAGGGCAATAATGAGCAGTTCTTC
once	TRBV9	TRBD1	16	TRBJ1-4	CASSPRGQSTNEKLFF	TGTGCCAGCAGCCCGAGGGGACAGTCTACTAATGAAAAACTGTTTTTT
.	TRBV19	TRBD1	15	TRBJ1-4	CASSRTGREREKLFF	TGTGCCAGTAGTCGGACAGGGAGGGAGCGGGAAAAACTGTTTTTT
.	TRBV21-1	.	14	TRBJ2-1	CASGSGGATNEQFF	TGTGCCAGCGGTAGCGGGGGGGCTACCAATGAGCAGTTCTTC
few	TRBV5-1	.	15	TRBJ1-5	CASSLGLNSNQPQHF	TGCGCCAGCAGCTTGGGACTTAATAGCAATCAGCCCCAGCATTTT
.	TRBV2	TRBD1	15	TRBJ1-4	CASSYIGTGNEKLFF	TGTGCCAGCAGTTATATAGGGACAGGGAATGAAAAACTGTTTTTT
.	TRBV14	TRBD2	15	TRBJ2-2	CASSQLAGGSGELFF	TGTGCCAGCAGCCAGCTAGCGGGAGGTTCCGGGGAGCTGTTTTTT
few	TRBV3-1/TRBV3-2	.	17	TRBJ2-6	CASSQAFRDSGANVLTF	TGTGCCAGCAGCCAAGCCTTCAGGGACTCTGGGGCCAACGTCCTGACTTTC
once	TRBV6-6	.	15	TRBJ1-5	CASSPRTDRNQPQHF	TGTGCCAGCAGCCCTCGGACAGATCGCAATCAGCCCCAGCATTTT
.	TRBV18	.	15	TRBJ1-4	CASSWQGSLEEKLFF	TGTGCCAGCTCCTGGCAGGGGAGCCTGGAAGAAAAACTGTTTTTT
.	TRBV6-5	TRBD1	14	TRBJ1-4	CASTWGQGDEKLFF	TGTGCCAGCACCTGGGGACAGGGGGATGAAAAACTGTTTTTT
.	TRBV6-6	TRBD1	13	TRBJ1-2	CASRDGTGPGYTF	TGTGCCAGCAGAGACGGGACAGGGCCCGGCTACACCTTC
few	TRBV7-2	.	12	TRBJ2-2	CASSFSTGELFF	TGTGCCAGCAGCTTTAGTACCGGGGAGCTGTTTTTT
.	TRBV7-9	TRBD2	15	TRBJ2-5	CASSSRTSGRETQYF	TGTGCCAGCAGCTCCCGGACTAGCGGGAGAGAGACCCAGTACTTC
.	TRBV2	.	13	TRBJ1-5	CASSVGEEQPQHF	TGTGCCAGCAGTGTCGGAGAAGAACAGCCCCAGCATTTT
.	TRBV19	TRBD1	15	TRBJ1-5	CASSNRGTGNQPQHF	TGTGCCAGTAGTAACAGGGGCACCGGGAATCAGCCCCAGCATTTT
.	TRBV18	.	16	TRBJ1-2	CASSPQKDRISYGYTF	TGTGCCAGCTCACCCCAGAAAGACAGGATCTCGTATGGCTACACCTTC
few	TRBV5-1	.	15	TRBJ1-4	CASSLGGSGSEKLFF	TGCGCCAGCAGCTTGGGTGGGTCTGGGAGTGAAAAACTGTTTTTT
.	TRBV27	.	14	TRBJ2-1	CASTKAGFYNEQFF	TGTGCCAGCACCAAGGCGGGCTTCTACAATGAGCAGTTCTTC
.	TRBV7-8	TRBD2	16	TRBJ2-3	CASSSGLAGGSDTQYF	TGTGCCAGCAGCTCGGGACTAGCGGGGGGTTCAGATACGCAGTATTTT
few	TRBV9	.	13	TRBJ2-2	CASSDRDIRELFF	TGTGCCAGCAGCGACAGGGATATCCGGGAGCTGTTTTTT
.	TRBV7-2	TRBD1	13	TRBJ2-5	CASSLTGVETQYF	TGTGCCAGCAGCTTGACAGGGGTAGAGACCCAGTACTTC
once	TRBV6-6	.	14	TRBJ2-1	CASSYRQGRNEQFF	TGTGCCAGCAGTTACAGGCAGGGAAGGAATGAGCAGTTCTTC
.	TRBV5-4	TRBD2	15	TRBJ2-1	CASRLAGGFYHEQFF	TGTGCCAGCCGACTAGCGGGGGGATTTTACCATGAGCAGTTCTTC
.	TRBV2	TRBD2	16	TRBJ2-5	CASSEGLAGGEETQYF	TGTGCCAGCAGTGAGGGACTAGCGGGAGGGGAGGAGACCCAGTACTTC
.	TRBV6-5	.	14	TRBJ2-5	CASRPSDRQETQYF	TGTGCCAGCAGACCCTCGGACAGACAAGAGACCCAGTACTTC
.	TRBV2	TRBD2	16	TRBJ2-1	CASSPGLAGGMGEQFF	TGTGCCAGCAGCCCCGGACTAGCGGGAGGTATGGGTGAGCAGTTCTTC
few	TRBV3-1/TRBV3-2	TRBD2	17	TRBJ2-1	CASSQGLGQGLYNEQFF	TGTGCCAGCAGCCAAGGGTTGGGTCAGGGACTATACAATGAGCAGTTCTTC
.	TRBV29-1	.	15	TRBJ1-1	CSVGLRQALNTEAFF	TGCAGCGTTGGCCTACGACAGGCCCTGAACACTGAAGCTTTCTTT
.	TRBV7-2	.	12	TRBJ2-1	CASSLPTGKQFF	TGTGCCAGCAGCCTACCAACGGGTAAACAGTTCTTC